This T cell receptor (beta chain) was observed in a study of shared clonotypes between healthy human individuals. Study observations and caveats: Generation probability values for non-shared clonotypes were lower than those for clonotypes shared by all four donors.

Concerning this clone: Antigen: not known.

Under the authors' procedure: ImmunoSEQ output lacked quality scores and full-length reads, limiting matched filtering. Sequencing was performed with immunoSEQ multiplex PCR; in TCRdb, only in-frame clones are kept and a portion is missing. V and J calls plus clone size are reproduced from that table; the DNA served to infer D and trimming. The repertoire holds 2 million to 2.5 million clones, with over 90% as singletons. Germline loops: CDR1 SSHAT, CDR2 FNYEAQ (reference sequence). J lost 4 bases, V lost 2 bases, and 1 base had no gene match. CDR3 size: 13 residues. This TCR derives from a man aged 18 to 30 in good health. Some clones in this sample may be carry-over from other donors' samples. Sequenced input: naive CD4+ T cells from PBMCs. Subset: CD45RA+ positively selected. This chain links TRBV7-7 with TRBJ2-5, with 7 bases matching TRBD2. The DNA of the CDR3 is TGTGCCAGCAGCTTAATAGCGGGAGAGACCCAGTACTTC. The encoded protein is CASSLIAGETQYF. Variable domain in full (rest from reference TRBV7-7 and TRBJ2-5): GAGVSQSPRYKVTKRGQDVTLRCDPISSHATLYWYQQALGQGPEFLTYFNYEAQPDKSGLPSDRFSAERPEGSISTLTIQRTEQRDSAMYRCASSLIAGETQYFGPGTRLLVL.